This T cell receptor (beta chain) was observed in a study of blood T cell repertoires in COVID-19 (dated by TCRdb to the early 2020s). At the level of the whole study: Samples covering the acute and convalescent phases of COVID-19 were provided by collaborators in the United States, Italy and Spain. The prospective study material was composed of cDNA or gDNA derived from T cells, B-cell-depleted T cells, or PBMCs. The dataset comprised deeply sampled blood TCRbeta repertoires from subjects exposed to, actively infected with, or recovered from COVID-19. A freely available public database, intended as a resource for researchers studying the immune response to SARS-CoV-2, is where the repertoires were released. The samples were drawn from two sources: the first 160 participants of the ongoing ImmuneRACE study, and approximately 1,300 subjects contributed by 6 global collaborators. The sample metadata nearly always contained a de-identified subject ID, COVID-19 status, age in years and sex. HLA class I and class II types, where available, came from metadata supplied by the sample provider rather than from assay-based typing.

Spanning cysteine to phenylalanine, the CDR3 consists of 14 amino acids. Just the 42-base CDR3 DNA is kept, in frame starting at base 1. Reading the germline V gene gives CDR1 SGHTA and CDR2 FQGNSA. Relative to germline, V is missing 0 bases and J is missing 7 bases, with 3 bases of the junction outside any gene match. The immunoSEQ Assay, a bias-controlled multiplex PCR, was used to amplify TCRbeta CDR3 regions from genomic DNA. In the paper's pipeline: The number of nucleated cells in each sample was estimated by amplification of reference gene primers within the assay. To quantify the absolute abundance of each unique TCRbeta CDR3 rearrangement, sequence reads were collapsed and filtered. For each sample, productive Simpson clonality was calculated as the square root of Simpson's diversity index across productive rearrangements. In TCRdb, the immuneACCESS table is reduced to in-frame sequences with V and J assigned. These tables do not hold every clone; where another copy was compared, an unresolved V gene accounts for under half, and the others remain unexplained. From that table come the V and J calls and clone size; the DNA was used to work out D and trimming. The table for this sample lists a few hundred thousand clones; roughly nine tenths of them were counted only once. Less than 8% of the sample rests with the top ten.

As regards this clone: Its antigen target is currently unknown. No base-level quality is on record; no much larger clone is a single base apart.

The collaborating institutions used their own protocols to collect whole blood in K2EDTA tubes. For TCRbeta analysis, collaborator samples were shipped as frozen whole blood, as isolated PBMCs, or as DNA extracted from either sample type. Results the study describes overall, beyond this receptor: Clinical and demographic metadata were provided uncurated, with the amount varying by source and participant.

Recombination joined TRBV7-2 with TRBJ2-1; 7 bases in the middle match TRBD2. This TCR derives from a man aged 55 to 70 with acute or convalescent COVID-19. Source material: peripheral blood. The DNA reads TGTGCCAGCAGCTTAGCCGGGAGGTTTAATGAGCAGTTCTTC. Translated, it gives CASSLAGRFNEQFF.